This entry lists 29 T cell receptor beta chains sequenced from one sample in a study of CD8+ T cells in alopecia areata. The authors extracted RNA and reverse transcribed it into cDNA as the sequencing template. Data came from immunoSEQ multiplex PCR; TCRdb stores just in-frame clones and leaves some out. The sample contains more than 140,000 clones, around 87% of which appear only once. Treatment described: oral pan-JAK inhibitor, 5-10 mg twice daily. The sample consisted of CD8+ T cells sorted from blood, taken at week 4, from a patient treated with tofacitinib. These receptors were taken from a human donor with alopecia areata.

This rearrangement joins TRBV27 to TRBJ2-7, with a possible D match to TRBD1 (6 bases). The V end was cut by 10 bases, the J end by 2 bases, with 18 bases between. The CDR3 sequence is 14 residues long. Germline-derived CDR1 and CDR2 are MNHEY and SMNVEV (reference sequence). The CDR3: CAIQMTGRPYEQYF. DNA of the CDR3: TGTGCCATACAAATGACAGGCAGGCCCTACGAGCAGTACTTC.

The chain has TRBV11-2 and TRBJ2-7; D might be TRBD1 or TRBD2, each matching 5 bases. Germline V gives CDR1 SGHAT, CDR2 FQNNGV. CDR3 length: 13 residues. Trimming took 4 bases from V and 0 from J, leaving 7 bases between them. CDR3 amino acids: CASSWGSSYEQYF. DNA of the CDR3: TGTGCCAGCAGCTGGGGGAGCTCCTACGAGCAGTACTTC.

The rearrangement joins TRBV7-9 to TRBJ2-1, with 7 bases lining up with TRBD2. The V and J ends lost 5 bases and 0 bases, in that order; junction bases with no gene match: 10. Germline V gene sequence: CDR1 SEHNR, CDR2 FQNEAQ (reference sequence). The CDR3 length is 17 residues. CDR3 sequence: CASSPLGGRSSYNEQFF. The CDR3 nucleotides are TGTGCCAGCAGCCCCTTGGGAGGGCGGAGCTCCTACAATGAGCAGTTCTTC.

CDR3 DNA: TGTGCCAGCAGTTACTGGGGGAAGGACAAAAACATTCAGTACTTC. Amino acid sequence: CASSYWGKDKNIQYF. The J gene is TRBJ2-4, the V gene TRBV6-7; the D gene could be TRBD1 or TRBD2 (5 bases each). TRBV6-7 is given ORF status, its function remaining uncertain. This CDR3 is built from 15 residues. V lost 1 base and J 3 bases, leaving 10 bases between the germline ends.

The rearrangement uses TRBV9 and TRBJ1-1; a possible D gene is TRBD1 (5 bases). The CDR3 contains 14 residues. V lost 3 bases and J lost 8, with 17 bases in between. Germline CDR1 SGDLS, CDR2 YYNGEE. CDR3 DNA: TGTGCCAGCAGCGAGGGGAGTTTTTCTGAGGAAGCTTTCTTT. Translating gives CASSEGSFSEEAFF.

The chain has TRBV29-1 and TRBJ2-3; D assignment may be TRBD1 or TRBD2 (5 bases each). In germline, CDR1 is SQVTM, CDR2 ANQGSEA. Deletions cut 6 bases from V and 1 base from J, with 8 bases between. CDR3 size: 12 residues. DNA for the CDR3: TGCAGCGTAGGGACCGGCACAGATACGCAGTATTTT. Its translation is CSVGTGTDTQYF.

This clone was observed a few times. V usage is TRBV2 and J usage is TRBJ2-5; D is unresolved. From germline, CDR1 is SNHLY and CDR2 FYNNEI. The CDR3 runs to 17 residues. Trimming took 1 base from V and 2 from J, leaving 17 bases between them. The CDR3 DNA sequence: TGTGCCAGCAGTGAAGGGTCCCGGCGGATTTCTCAAGAGACCCAGTACTTC. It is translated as CASSEGSRRISQETQYF.

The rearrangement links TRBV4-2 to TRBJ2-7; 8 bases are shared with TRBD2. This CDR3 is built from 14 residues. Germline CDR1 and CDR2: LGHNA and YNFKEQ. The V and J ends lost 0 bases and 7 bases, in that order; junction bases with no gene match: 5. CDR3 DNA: TGTGCCAGCAGCCAAGAGCGGGGGGCGAGGGAGCAGTACTTC. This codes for CASSQERGAREQYF.

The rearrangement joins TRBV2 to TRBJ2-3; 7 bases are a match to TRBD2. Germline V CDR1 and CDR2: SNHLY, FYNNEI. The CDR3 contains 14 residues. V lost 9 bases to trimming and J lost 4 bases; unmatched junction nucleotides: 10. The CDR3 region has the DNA TGTGCCAGTGATAAGGGAGGGCCATCAGATACGCAGTATTTT. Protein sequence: CASDKGGPSDTQYF.

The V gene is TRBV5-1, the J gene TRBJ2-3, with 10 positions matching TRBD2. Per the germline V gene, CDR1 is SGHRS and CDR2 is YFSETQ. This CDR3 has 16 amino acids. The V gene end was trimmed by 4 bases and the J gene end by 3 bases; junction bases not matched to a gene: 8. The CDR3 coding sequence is TGCGCCAGCAGCATCGCTAGCGGGAGTGTGACAGATACGCAGTATTTT. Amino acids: CASSIASGSVTDTQYF. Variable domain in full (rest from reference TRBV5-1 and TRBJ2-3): KAGVTQTPRYLIKTRGQQVTLSCSPISGHRSVSWYQQTPGQGLQFLFEYFSETQRNKGNFPGRFSGRQFSNSRSEMNVSTLELGDSALYLCASSIASGSVTDTQYFGPGTRLTVL.

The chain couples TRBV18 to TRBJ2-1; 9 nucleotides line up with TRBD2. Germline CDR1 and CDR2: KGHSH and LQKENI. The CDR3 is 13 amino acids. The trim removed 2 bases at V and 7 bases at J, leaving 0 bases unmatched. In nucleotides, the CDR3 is TGTGCCAGCTCACCAGCGGGAGGGAATGAGCAGTTCTTC. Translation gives CASSPAGGNEQFF.

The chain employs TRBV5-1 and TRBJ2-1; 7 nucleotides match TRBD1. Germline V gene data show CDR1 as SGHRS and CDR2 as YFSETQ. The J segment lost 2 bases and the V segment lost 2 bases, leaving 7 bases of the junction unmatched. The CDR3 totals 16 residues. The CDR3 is CASSFPPDRAYNEQFF. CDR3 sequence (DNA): TGCGCCAGCAGCTTCCCCCCAGACAGGGCCTACAATGAGCAGTTCTTC. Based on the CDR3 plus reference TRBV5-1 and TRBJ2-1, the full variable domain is KAGVTQTPRYLIKTRGQQVTLSCSPISGHRSVSWYQQTPGQGLQFLFEYFSETQRNKGNFPGRFSGRQFSNSRSEMNVSTLELGDSALYLCASSFPPDRAYNEQFFGPGTRLTVL.

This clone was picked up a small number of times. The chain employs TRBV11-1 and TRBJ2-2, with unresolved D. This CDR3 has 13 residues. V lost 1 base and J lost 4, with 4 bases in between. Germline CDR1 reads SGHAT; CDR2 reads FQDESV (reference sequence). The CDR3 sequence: CASSLGPTGELFF. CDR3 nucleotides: TGTGCCAGCAGCTTAGGACCCACCGGGGAGCTGTTTTTT.

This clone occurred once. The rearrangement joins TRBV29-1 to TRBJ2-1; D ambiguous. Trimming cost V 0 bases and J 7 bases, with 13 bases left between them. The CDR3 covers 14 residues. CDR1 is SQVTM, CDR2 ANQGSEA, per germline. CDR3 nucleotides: TGCAGCGTTGAAGACCCTGGGAAAGGGAATGAGCAGTTCTTC. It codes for CSVEDPGKGNEQFF.

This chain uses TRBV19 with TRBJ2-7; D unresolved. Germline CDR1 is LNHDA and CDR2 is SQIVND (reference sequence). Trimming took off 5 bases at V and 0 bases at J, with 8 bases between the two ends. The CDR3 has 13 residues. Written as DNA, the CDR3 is TGTGCCAGTAGTTTGATGGGCTCCTACGAGCAGTACTTC. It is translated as CASSLMGSYEQYF.

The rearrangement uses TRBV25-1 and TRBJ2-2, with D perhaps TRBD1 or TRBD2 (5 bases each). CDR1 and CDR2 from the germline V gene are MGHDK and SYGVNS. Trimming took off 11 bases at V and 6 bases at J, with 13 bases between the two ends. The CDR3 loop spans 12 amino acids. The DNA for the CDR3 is TGTGCCTCGGGGCAGGCACCCGGGGAGCTGTTTTTT. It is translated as CASGQAPGELFF.

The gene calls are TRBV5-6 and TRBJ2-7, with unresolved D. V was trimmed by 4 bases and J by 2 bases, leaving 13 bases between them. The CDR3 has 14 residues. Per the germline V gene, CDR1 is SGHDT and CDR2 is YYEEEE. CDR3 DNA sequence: TGTGCCAGCAGCCGAACACGGACGCCCTACGAGCAGTACTTC. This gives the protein CASSRTRTPYEQYF.

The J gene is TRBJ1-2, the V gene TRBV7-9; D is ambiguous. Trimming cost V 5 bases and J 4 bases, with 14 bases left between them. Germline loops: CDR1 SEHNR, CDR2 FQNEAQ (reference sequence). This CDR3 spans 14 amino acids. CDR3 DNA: TGTGCCAGCAGCGCAGGACCCGGAGCCTATGGCTACACCTTC. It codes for CASSAGPGAYGYTF.

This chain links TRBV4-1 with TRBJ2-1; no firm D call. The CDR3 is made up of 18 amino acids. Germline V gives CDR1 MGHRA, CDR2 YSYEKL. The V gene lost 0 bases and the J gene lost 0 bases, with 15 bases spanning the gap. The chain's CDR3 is CASSQDLLGLSSYNEQFF. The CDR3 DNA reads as TGCGCCAGCAGCCAAGATCTTTTGGGGTTGAGCTCCTACAATGAGCAGTTCTTC.

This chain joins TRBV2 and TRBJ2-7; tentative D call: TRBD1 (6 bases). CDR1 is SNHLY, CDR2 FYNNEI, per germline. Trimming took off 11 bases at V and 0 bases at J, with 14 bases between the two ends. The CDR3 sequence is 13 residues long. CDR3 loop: CAGKTGSSYEQYF. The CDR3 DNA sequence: TGTGCCGGCAAGACAGGTAGCTCCTACGAGCAGTACTTC. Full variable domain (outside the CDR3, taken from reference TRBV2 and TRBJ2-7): EPEVTQTPSHQVTQMGQEVILRCVPISNHLYFYWYRQILGQKVEFLVSFYNNEISEKSEIFDDQFSVERPDGSNFTLKIRSTKLEDSAMYFCAGKTGSSYEQYFGPGTRLTVT.

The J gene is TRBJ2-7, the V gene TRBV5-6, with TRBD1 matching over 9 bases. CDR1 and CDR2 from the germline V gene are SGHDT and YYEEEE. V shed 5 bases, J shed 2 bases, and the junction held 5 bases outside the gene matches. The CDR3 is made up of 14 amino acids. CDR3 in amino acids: CASSAGQGTYEQYF. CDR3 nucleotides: TGTGCCAGCAGTGCGGGACAGGGCACCTACGAGCAGTACTTC.

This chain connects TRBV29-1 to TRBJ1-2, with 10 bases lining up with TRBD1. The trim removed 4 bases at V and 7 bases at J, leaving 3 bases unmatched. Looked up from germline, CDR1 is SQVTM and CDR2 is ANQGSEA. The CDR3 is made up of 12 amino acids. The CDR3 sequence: CSVVTGGFGYTF. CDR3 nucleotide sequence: TGCAGCGTTGTGACAGGGGGCTTTGGCTACACCTTC.

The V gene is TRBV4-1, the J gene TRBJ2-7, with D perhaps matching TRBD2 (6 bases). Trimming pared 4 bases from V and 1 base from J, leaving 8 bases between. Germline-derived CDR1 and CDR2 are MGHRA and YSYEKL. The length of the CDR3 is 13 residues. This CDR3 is CASSRGESYEQYF. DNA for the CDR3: TGCGCCAGCAGCCGGGGGGAGTCCTACGAGCAGTACTTC.

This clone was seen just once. This chain's CDR3 is CASNIAGEETQYF. The CDR3 DNA reads TGTGCCAGCAACATAGCGGGAGAAGAGACCCAGTACTTC. This chain uses TRBV9 with TRBJ2-5; 9 nucleotides line up with TRBD2. This CDR3 spans 13 amino acids. The trim removed 6 bases at V and 3 bases at J, leaving 3 bases unmatched. Germline V lookup: CDR1 SGDLS, CDR2 YYNGEE.

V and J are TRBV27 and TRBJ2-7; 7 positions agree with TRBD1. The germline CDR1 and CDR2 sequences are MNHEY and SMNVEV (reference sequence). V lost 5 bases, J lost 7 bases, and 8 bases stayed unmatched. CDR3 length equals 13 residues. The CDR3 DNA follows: TGTGCCAGCAGTCCCGGGACAGTTAGGGAGCAGTACTTC. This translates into CASSPGTVREQYF.

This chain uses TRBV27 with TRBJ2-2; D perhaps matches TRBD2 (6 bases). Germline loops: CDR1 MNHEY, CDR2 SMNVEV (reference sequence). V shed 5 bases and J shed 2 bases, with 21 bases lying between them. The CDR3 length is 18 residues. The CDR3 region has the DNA TGTGCCAGCAGTCCCTACCCTTCAGGGACTGCAAACACCGGGGAGCTGTTTTTT. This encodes CASSPYPSGTANTGELFF.

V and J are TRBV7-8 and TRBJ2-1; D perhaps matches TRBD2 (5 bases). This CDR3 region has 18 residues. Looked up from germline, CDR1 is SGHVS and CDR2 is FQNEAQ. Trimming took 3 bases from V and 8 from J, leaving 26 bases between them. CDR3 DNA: TGTGCCAGCAGCTTCGCAATAGAAGGCGGGTCTAGCAACGATGAGCAGTTCTTC. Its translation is CASSFAIEGGSSNDEQFF.

The CDR3 coding sequence is TGTGCCAGCAGCGTAGGAGGCGCGGTGAATGAAAAACTGTTTTTT. Translation: CASSVGGAVNEKLFF. The V call is TRBV9, the J call TRBJ1-4; D call uncertain. The CDR3 runs 15 residues. Germline CDR1 and CDR2: SGDLS and YYNGEE. Trimming cost V 0 bases and J 5 bases, with 11 bases left between them.

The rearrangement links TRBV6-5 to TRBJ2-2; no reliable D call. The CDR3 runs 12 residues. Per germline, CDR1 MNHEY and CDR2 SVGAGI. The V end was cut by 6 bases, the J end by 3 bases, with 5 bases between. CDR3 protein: CASSLYTGELFF. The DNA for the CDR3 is TGTGCCAGCAGCTTATACACCGGGGAGCTGTTTTTT.